This passage covers 21 T cell receptor beta chains from one sample sequenced in a study of blood T cell repertoires in COVID-19. This table comes from immunoSEQ multiplex PCR, and its TCRdb copy is limited to in-frame clones, with some not included. The sample lists some 240,000 clones; 86% were seen once. The sequenced material came from PBMCs or T cells enriched from blood (not recorded which). Source of these receptors: a woman aged 40 to 50 with acute COVID-19.

This clone appeared a single time. This chain connects TRBV11-3 to TRBJ2-3; TRBD2 agrees at 11 bases. The V gene's germline CDR1 is SGHNT and CDR2 YENEEA. This CDR3 region has 18 residues. Trimming cost V 5 bases and J 6 bases; bases outside gene matches: 16. CDR3 sequence (DNA): TGTGCCAGCAGCGTAGTCTTGGGGCTAGCGGGAGGAATTGATACGCAGTATTTT. Protein: CASSVVLGLAGGIDTQYF. Together with reference TRBV11-3 and TRBJ2-3, the CDR3 gives the full variable domain: EAGVVQSPRYKIIEKKQPVAFWCNPISGHNTLYWYLQNLGQGPELLIRYENEEAVDDSQLPKDRFSAERLKGVDSTLKIQPAELGDSAVYLCASSVVLGLAGGIDTQYFGPGTRLTVL.

The CDR3 sequence: CASSLSGQGGRYF. CDR3 sequence (DNA): TGTGCCAGCAGCTTAAGCGGACAGGGGGGGAGATACTTC. This chain uses TRBV11-2 with TRBJ2-4, with 10 bases aligning to TRBD1. CDR1 and CDR2 from the germline V gene are SGHAT and FQNNGV. This CDR3 is built from 13 residues. Trimming at V came to 2 bases and at J to 16 bases, leaving 8 bases not matched to a gene. Combining the CDR3 with reference TRBV11-2 and TRBJ2-4 gives the whole variable domain EAGVAQSPRYKIIEKRQSVAFWCNPISGHATLYWYQQILGQGPKLLIQFQNNGVVDDSQLPKDRFSAERLKGVDSTLKIQPAKLEDSAVYLCASSLSGQGGRYFGAGTRLSVL.

The chain combines TRBV15 with TRBJ2-1, with D possibly TRBD2 on 5 matching bases. Looked up from germline, CDR1 is LNHNV and CDR2 is YYDKDF (reference sequence). Deletions cut 5 bases from V and 4 bases from J, with 18 bases between. The CDR3 is 16 amino acids. CDR3 DNA sequence: TGTGCCACCAGCTCTACTCGCGGGCCGCGGTACAATGAGCAGTTCTTC. Translating it yields CATSSTRGPRYNEQFF.

This chain links TRBV2 with TRBJ2-4, with 10 bases aligning to TRBD1. V dropped 7 bases and J dropped 4; count of bases not matched to a gene: 4. Germline loops: CDR1 SNHLY, CDR2 FYNNEI. The CDR3 is 14 residues long. CDR3 amino acids: CASTRTGGKNIQYF. CDR3 coding DNA: TGTGCCAGCACTCGGACAGGGGGGAAAAACATTCAGTACTTC. Based on the CDR3 plus reference TRBV2 and TRBJ2-4, the full variable domain is EPEVTQTPSHQVTQMGQEVILRCVPISNHLYFYWYRQILGQKVEFLVSFYNNEISEKSEIFDDQFSVERPDGSNFTLKIRSTKLEDSAMYFCASTRTGGKNIQYFGAGTRLSVL.

J is TRBJ2-7 and V is TRBV10-1, with a possible D match to TRBD1 (6 bases). The CDR3 loop spans 13 amino acids. Between the trimmed V and J ends, which lost 5 bases and 4 bases, there was a span of 12 bases. Germline CDR1 reads WNHNN; CDR2 reads SYGVQD (reference sequence). Here the CDR3 reads CASSPGHKYEQYF. DNA for the CDR3: TGCGCCAGCAGTCCGGGACACAAATACGAGCAGTACTTC.

The chain employs TRBV4-1 and TRBJ2-1; TRBD1 might be the D (5 bases). The germline V gene encodes CDR1 MGHRA and CDR2 YSYEKL. V was trimmed by 2 bases and J by 0 bases, leaving 8 bases between them. The CDR3 covers 15 residues. This chain's CDR3 is CASSQTGSSYNEQFF. The CDR3 DNA follows: TGCGCCAGCAGCCAAACAGGCAGCTCCTACAATGAGCAGTTCTTC.

CDR3 loop: CASSPRRGLAGGEETQYF. The CDR3 nucleotides are TGTGCCAGCAGTCCACGAAGGGGACTAGCGGGAGGCGAAGAGACCCAGTACTTC. V gene TRBV5-4 combines with J gene TRBJ2-5; 15 nucleotides align to TRBD2. CDR1 SGHNT and CDR2 YYREEE come from the germline V gene (reference sequence). V dropped 5 bases and J dropped 3; count of bases not matched to a gene: 11. The length of the CDR3 is 18 residues.

As regards this clone: Other nucleotide sequences in the sample specify the same CDR3. J is TRBJ2-5 and V is TRBV9; D is uncertain. Per germline, CDR1 SGDLS and CDR2 YYNGEE. This CDR3 is built from 13 residues. Deletions cut 2 bases from V and 2 bases from J, with 7 bases between. CDR3 protein: CASSVRGQETQYF. CDR3 DNA sequence: TGTGCCAGCAGCGTTCGAGGACAAGAGACCCAGTACTTC.

This rearrangement joins TRBV5-6 to TRBJ2-4; D uncertain. This CDR3 contains 15 residues. With 1 base removed from V and 1 base from J, the gap between germline ends came to 9 bases. CDR1 SGHDT and CDR2 YYEEEE come from the germline V gene. The CDR3 here is CASSLFEWAKNIQYF. CDR3 in DNA: TGTGCCAGCAGCTTGTTTGAGTGGGCCAAAAACATTCAGTACTTC.

This rearrangement joins TRBV6-1 to TRBJ1-5; D may be TRBD1 (6 bases). The CDR3 has 17 amino acids. Trimming stripped 4 bases from V and 1 base from J, with 17 bases between. Germline V gene data show CDR1 as MNHNS and CDR2 as SASEGT. As DNA, the CDR3 is TGTGCCAGCAGTGCCCCCCCTGCAGGGACAAGCAATCAGCCCCAGCATTTT. Its translation is CASSAPPAGTSNQPQHF.

This CDR3 is CASSLFYRSDEKLFF. For the CDR3, the DNA is TGTGCCAGCAGTTTATTTTACCGTTCGGATGAAAAACTGTTTTTT. The rearrangement links TRBV27 to TRBJ1-4, with D hard to call. With 1 base removed from V and 6 bases from J, the gap between germline ends came to 12 bases. Looked up from germline, CDR1 is MNHEY and CDR2 is SMNVEV (reference sequence). This CDR3 region has 15 residues.

This clone appeared once. This chain links TRBV4-2 with TRBJ2-3; 9 bases match TRBD2. The CDR3 runs 15 residues. The germline gives CDR1 LGHNA, CDR2 YNFKEQ. V gave up 5 bases and J gave up 6 bases; unmatched junction bases: 9. The CDR3 nucleotides are TGTGCCAGCAGCAATAGCGGGAGCGGTTCCGATACGCAGTATTTT. This codes for CASSNSGSGSDTQYF.

The CDR3 coding sequence is TGTGCCAGCAGTCCCGGGACAGGTAAACAAGAGACCCAGTACTTC. It is translated as CASSPGTGKQETQYF. V gene TRBV3-1 (or the pseudogene TRBV3-2) combines with J gene TRBJ2-5; TRBD1 matches at 8 bases. The J segment lost 2 bases and the V segment lost 6 bases, leaving 8 bases of the junction unmatched. The CDR3 is made up of 15 amino acids. The germline CDR1 and CDR2 sequences are LGHDT and YNNKEL (reference sequence).

V is TRBV9 and J is TRBJ2-3; D is possibly TRBD1 (5 bases). Germline loops: CDR1 SGDLS, CDR2 YYNGEE. V was trimmed by 0 bases and J by 6 bases, leaving 8 bases between them. The CDR3 totals 13 residues. For the CDR3, the DNA is TGTGCCAGCAGCGTAGCAGGGCCGGATACGCAGTATTTT. Translating gives CASSVAGPDTQYF.

The chain joins TRBV11-3 to TRBJ2-7, with TRBD1 identical over 9 bases. CDR1 is SGHNT, CDR2 YENEEA, per germline. With V trimmed by 0 bases and J by 3 bases, 3 bases remained unmatched. CDR3 size: 15 residues. This CDR3 reads CASSLEGQGNYEQYF. The CDR3 nucleotides are TGTGCCAGCAGCTTAGAGGGACAGGGTAACTACGAGCAGTACTTC.

The chain has TRBV7-8 and TRBJ2-7; 11 nucleotides match TRBD2. CDR1 is SGHVS and CDR2 is FQNEAQ in the germline V gene. J lost 2 bases, V lost 3 bases, and 9 bases had no gene match. The CDR3 is 17 amino acids. The CDR3 reads CASSLLAGGPSPYEQYF. DNA of the CDR3: TGTGCCAGCAGCTTGTTAGCGGGAGGGCCTTCACCCTACGAGCAGTACTTC.

About this clone itself: At the DNA level, this CDR3 is encoded by other sequences in the same sample as well. The gene calls are TRBV7-8 and TRBJ1-5; D might be TRBD1 (6 bases). Trimming removed 1 base from V and 3 bases from J, with 7 bases in between. Germline V gene lookup returns CDR1 SGHVS and CDR2 FQNEAQ. There are 14 residues in the CDR3. CDR3 DNA sequence: TGTGCCAGCAGCTTAGGGGACACCAATCAGCCCCAGCATTTT. Translating gives CASSLGDTNQPQHF.

This chain connects TRBV19 to TRBJ1-6; 11 positions agree with TRBD1. J gave up 8 bases and V 5 bases, and 5 bases lay outside the gene matches. In germline, CDR1 is LNHDA, CDR2 SQIVND (reference sequence). The CDR3 runs to 15 residues. The CDR3 coding sequence is TGTGCCAGTAGTCCTCGGACAGGGGGCGATTCACCCCTCCACTTT. Amino acids: CASSPRTGGDSPLHF.

V and J are TRBV25-1 and TRBJ1-6, with D possibly being TRBD1 (5 bases). The CDR3 has 14 residues. The germline CDR1 and CDR2 sequences are MGHDK and SYGVNS. Trimming cost V 4 bases and J 6 bases, with 10 bases left between them. CDR3 coding DNA: TGTGCCAGCAGTGTGGCAGGGCCTAATTCACCCCTCCACTTT. Translation: CASSVAGPNSPLHF.

The CDR3 protein is CASSQDPRTSGRGGQYF. The DNA for the CDR3 is TGTGCCAGCAGCCAAGATCCGAGGACTAGCGGGAGGGGGGGGCAGTATTTT. This chain uses TRBV3-1 (or the pseudogene TRBV3-2) with TRBJ2-3; 15 bases line up with TRBD2. The CDR3 covers 17 residues. CDR1 LGHDT and CDR2 YNNKEL come from the germline V gene (reference sequence). The V segment lost 0 bases and the J segment 11 bases; nucleotides outside the gene matches: 9.

The rearrangement links TRBV5-8 to TRBJ2-1, with no clear D. This CDR3 comprises 12 residues. Germline CDR1 reads SGHTS; CDR2 reads YDEGEE. Trimming removed 5 bases at V and 8 bases at J, with 11 bases between. DNA for the CDR3: TGTGCCAGCAGTTTATATTCCGATGAGCAGTTCTTC. The encoded protein is CASSLYSDEQFF. Full variable domain (rest looked up from reference TRBV5-8 and TRBJ2-1): EAGVTQSPTHLIKTRGQQATLRCSPISGHTSVYWYQQALGLGLQFLLWYDEGEERNRGNFPPRFSGRQFPNYSSELNVNALELEDSALYLCASSLYSDEQFFGPGTRLTVL.